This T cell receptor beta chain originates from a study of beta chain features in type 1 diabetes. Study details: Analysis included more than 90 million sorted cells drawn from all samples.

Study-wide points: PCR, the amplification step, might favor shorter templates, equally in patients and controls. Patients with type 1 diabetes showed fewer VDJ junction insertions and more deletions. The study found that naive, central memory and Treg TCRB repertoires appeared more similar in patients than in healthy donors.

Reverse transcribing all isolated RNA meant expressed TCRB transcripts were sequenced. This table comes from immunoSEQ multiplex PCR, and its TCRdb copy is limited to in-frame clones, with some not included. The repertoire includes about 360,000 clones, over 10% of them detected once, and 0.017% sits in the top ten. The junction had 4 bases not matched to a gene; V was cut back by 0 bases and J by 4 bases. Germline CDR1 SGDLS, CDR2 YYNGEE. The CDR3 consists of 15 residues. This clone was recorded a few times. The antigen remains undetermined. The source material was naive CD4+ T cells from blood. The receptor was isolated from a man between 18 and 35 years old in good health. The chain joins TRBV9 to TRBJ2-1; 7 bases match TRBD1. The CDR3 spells CASSVVGTAYNEQFF. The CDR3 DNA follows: TGTGCCAGCAGCGTAGTGGGGACAGCGTACAATGAGCAGTTCTTC.